The 8 T cell receptor beta chains listed next were all sequenced from one sample in a study of blood T cell repertoires in COVID-19. Measured with immunoSEQ multiplex PCR; TCRdb has only the in-frame clones, and not every one. The sample has under 250,000 clones; about 82% are singletons. The specimen was peripheral blood. These receptors were taken from an elderly woman with COVID-19, enrolled during active disease.

This clone occurred a few times. The chain has TRBV7-9 and TRBJ1-4; D gene uncertain. There are 14 residues in the CDR3. Germline loops: CDR1 SEHNR, CDR2 FQNEAQ (reference sequence). V lost 4 bases to trimming and J lost 5 bases, with 11 bases between them. The CDR3 is CASSSAIGNEKLFF. The CDR3 bases are TGTGCCAGCAGCTCCGCCATCGGGAATGAAAAACTGTTTTTT.

V usage is TRBV19 and J usage is TRBJ1-1; the D is unclear. Germline-derived CDR1 and CDR2 are LNHDA and SQIVND (reference sequence). Trimming shortened V by 11 bases and J by 0 bases, and 13 bases separated the two germline ends. The CDR3 runs to 13 residues. In nucleotides, the CDR3 is TGTGCCTCGGGAGGGCAGCTGAACACTGAAGCTTTCTTT. Protein: CASGGQLNTEAFF.

V and J are TRBV12-3 or TRBV12-4 and TRBJ1-1; D unresolved. The CDR3 has 13 amino acids. Trimming shortened V by 3 bases and J by 10 bases, and 15 bases separated the two germline ends. The CDR3 sequence is CASSLQGSGVAFF. The CDR3 DNA follows: TGTGCCAGCAGTTTGCAAGGTAGTGGAGTAGCTTTCTTT.

The chain has TRBV6-5 and TRBJ1-1; the D gene is possibly TRBD1 (6 bases). V lost 10 bases to trimming and J lost 5 bases, with 14 bases between them. CDR3 length equals 12 residues. Germline V gives CDR1 MNHEY, CDR2 SVGAGI. Here the CDR3 reads CATQTGNTEAFF. In DNA, the CDR3 is TGTGCCACCCAAACAGGGAATACTGAAGCTTTCTTT.

This chain links TRBV5-1 with TRBJ1-2; the D gene is possibly TRBD1 (6 bases). Trimming took 0 bases from V and 8 from J, leaving 17 bases between them. The CDR3 totals 15 residues. Per germline, CDR1 SGHRS and CDR2 YFSETQ. The DNA of the CDR3 is TGCGCCAGCAGCTTGGCTGGGGGCGAAGGTTACGGCTACACCTTC. This sequence encodes CASSLAGGEGYGYTF.

The chain joins TRBV10-3 to TRBJ1-4; no clear D gene. Between the trimmed V and J ends, which lost 7 bases and 3 bases, there was a span of 9 bases. There are 13 residues in the CDR3. Germline CDR1 and CDR2: ENHRY and SYGVKD. CDR3 DNA: TGTGCCATCAATACATCTCCTAATGAAAAACTGTTTTTT. Its translation: CAINTSPNEKLFF.

This clone was picked up one time. The gene calls are TRBV7-2 and TRBJ2-2; maybe TRBD2 (5 bases). The ends were cut back, 0 bases at V and 4 bases at J, with 12 bases in the middle. There are 16 residues in the CDR3. Germline assignment: CDR1 SGHTA and CDR2 FQGNSA. For the CDR3, the DNA is TGTGCCAGCAGCTTAGCGGCCCTTCGGGGCACCGGGGAGCTGTTTTTT. Encoded protein: CASSLAALRGTGELFF.

This clone has just one count. The chain links TRBV9 to TRBJ1-4; perhaps TRBD1 as D (6 bases). CDR1 is SGDLS and CDR2 is YYNGEE in the germline V gene. This CDR3 has 15 amino acids. V was shortened by 4 bases and J by 4 bases, with 14 bases between the two germline ends. The CDR3 DNA sequence: TGTGCCAGCAGCACAGGGACATTTAATAATGAAAAACTGTTTTTT. As protein: CASSTGTFNNEKLFF.